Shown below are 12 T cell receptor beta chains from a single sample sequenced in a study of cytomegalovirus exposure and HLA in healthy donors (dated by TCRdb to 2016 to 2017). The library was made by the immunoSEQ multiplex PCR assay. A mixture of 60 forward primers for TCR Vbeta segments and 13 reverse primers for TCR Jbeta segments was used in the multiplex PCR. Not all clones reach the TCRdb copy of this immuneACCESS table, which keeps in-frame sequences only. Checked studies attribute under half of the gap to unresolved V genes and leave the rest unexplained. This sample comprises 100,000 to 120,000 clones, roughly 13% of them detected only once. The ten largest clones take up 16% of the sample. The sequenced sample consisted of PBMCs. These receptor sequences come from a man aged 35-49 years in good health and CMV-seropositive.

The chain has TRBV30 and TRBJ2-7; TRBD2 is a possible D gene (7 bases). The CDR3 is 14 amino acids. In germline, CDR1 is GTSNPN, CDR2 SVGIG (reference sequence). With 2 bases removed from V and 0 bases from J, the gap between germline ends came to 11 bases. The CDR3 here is CAWSRGGSSYEQYF. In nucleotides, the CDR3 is TGTGCCTGGAGTAGGGGGGGGAGCTCCTACGAGCAGTACTTC.

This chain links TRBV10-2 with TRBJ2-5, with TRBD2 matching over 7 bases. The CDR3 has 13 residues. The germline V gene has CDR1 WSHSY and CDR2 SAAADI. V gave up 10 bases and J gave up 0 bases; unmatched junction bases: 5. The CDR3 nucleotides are TGCGCCACTCTGGGGGGGTACCAAGAGACCCAGTACTTC. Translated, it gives CATLGGYQETQYF.

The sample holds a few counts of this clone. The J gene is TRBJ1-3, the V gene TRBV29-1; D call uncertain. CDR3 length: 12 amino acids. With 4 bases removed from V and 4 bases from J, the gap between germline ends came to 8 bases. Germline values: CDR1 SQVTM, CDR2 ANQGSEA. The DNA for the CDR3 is TGCAGCGTTGCGGAGACCGGAAACACCATATATTTT. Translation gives CSVAETGNTIYF. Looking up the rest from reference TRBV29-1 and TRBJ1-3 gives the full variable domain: SAVISQKPSRDICQRGTSLTIQCQVDSQVTMMFWYRQQPGQSLTLIATANQGSEATYESGFVIDKFPISRPNLTFSTLTVSNMSPEDSSIYLCSVAETGNTIYFGEGSWLTVV.

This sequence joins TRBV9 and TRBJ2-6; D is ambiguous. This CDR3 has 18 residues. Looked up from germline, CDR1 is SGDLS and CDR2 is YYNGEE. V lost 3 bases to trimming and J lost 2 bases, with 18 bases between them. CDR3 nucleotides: TGTGCCAGCAGCGGAGGCAGAGAAACCTTCCCTGGGGCCAACGTCCTGACTTTC. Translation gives CASSGGRETFPGANVLTF.

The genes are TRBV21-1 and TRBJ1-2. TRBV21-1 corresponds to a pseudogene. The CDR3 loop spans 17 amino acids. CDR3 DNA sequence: TGTGCCAGCAGCAAAGACTCGGGGGTCTCCCCTGACTATGGCTACACCTTC. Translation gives CASSKDSGVSPDYGYTF.

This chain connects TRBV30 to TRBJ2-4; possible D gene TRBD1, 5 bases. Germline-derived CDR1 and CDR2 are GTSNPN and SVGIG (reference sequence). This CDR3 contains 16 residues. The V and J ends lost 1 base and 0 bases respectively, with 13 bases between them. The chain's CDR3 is CAWSGGPNLAKNIQYF. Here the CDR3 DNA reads TGTGCCTGGAGTGGGGGCCCTAATCTAGCCAAAAACATTCAGTACTTC.

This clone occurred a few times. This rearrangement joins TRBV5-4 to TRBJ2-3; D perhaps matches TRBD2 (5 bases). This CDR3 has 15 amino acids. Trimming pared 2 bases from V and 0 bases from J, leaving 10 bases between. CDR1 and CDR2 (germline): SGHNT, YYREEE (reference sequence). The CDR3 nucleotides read TGTGCCAGCAGCTTAGAGCGGTCTAGCACAGATACGCAGTATTTT. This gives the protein CASSLERSSTDTQYF.

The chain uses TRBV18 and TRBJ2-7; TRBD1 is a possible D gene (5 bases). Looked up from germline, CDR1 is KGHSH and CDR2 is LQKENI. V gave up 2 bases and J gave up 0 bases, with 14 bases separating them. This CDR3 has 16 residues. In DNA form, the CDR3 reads TGTGCCAGCTCACCAACAACAGGATTGCCCTCCTACGAGCAGTACTTC. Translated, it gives CASSPTTGLPSYEQYF.

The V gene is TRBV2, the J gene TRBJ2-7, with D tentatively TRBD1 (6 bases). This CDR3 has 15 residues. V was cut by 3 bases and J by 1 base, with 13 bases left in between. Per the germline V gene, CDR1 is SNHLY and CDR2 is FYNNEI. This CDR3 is CASSDPRDKSYEQYF. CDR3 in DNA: TGTGCCAGCAGTGATCCCCGGGACAAGTCCTACGAGCAGTACTTC.

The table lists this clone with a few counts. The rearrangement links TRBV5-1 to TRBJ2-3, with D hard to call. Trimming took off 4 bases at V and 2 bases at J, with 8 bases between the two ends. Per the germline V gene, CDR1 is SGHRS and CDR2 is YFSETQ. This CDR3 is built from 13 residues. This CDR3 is CASSPLLTDTQYF. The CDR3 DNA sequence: TGCGCCAGCAGCCCACTACTCACAGATACGCAGTATTTT.

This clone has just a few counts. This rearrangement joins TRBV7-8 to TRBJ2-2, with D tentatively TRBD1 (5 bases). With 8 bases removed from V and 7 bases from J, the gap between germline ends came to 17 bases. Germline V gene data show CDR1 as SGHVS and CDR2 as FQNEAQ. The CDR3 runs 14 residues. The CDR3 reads CASRPETVNGELFF. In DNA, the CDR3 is TGTGCCAGCCGCCCCGAGACAGTTAACGGGGAGCTGTTTTTT.

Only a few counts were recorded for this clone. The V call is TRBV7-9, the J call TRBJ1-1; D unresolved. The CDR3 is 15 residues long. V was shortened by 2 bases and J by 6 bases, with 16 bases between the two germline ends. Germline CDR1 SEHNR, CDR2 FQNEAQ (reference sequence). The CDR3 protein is CASSLSMGPVPEAFF. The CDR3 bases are TGTGCCAGCAGCTTATCTATGGGCCCGGTTCCTGAAGCTTTCTTT.